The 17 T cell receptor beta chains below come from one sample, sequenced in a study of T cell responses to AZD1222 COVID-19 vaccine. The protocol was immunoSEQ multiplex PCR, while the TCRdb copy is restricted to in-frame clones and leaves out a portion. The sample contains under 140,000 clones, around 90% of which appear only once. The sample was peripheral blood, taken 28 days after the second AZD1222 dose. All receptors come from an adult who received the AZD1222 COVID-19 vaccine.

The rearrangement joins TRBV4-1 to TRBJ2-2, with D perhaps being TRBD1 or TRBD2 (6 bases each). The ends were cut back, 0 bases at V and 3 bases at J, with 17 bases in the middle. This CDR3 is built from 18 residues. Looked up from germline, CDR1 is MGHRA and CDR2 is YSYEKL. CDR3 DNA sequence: TGCGCCAGCAGCCAAGAGTGGGGGGCTAGTATTGACACCGGGGAGCTGTTTTTT. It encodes CASSQEWGASIDTGELFF.

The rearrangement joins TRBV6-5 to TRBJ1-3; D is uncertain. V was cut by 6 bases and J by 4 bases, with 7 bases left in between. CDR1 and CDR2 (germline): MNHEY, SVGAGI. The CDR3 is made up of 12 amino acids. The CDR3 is CASRSTGNTIYF. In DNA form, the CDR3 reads TGTGCCAGCAGATCCACAGGAAACACCATATATTTT.

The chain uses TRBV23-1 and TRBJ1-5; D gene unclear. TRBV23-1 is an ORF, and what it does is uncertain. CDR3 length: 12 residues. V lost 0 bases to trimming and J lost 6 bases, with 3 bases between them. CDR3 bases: TGCGCCAGCAGTCAATCTGGTCAGCCCCAGCATTTT. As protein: CASSQSGQPQHF.

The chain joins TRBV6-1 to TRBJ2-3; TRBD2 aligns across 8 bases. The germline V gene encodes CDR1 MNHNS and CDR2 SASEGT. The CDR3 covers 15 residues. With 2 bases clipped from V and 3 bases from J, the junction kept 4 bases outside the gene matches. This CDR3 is CASSEISGITDTQYF. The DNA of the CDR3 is TGTGCCAGCAGTGAAATTAGCGGGATTACAGATACGCAGTATTTT.

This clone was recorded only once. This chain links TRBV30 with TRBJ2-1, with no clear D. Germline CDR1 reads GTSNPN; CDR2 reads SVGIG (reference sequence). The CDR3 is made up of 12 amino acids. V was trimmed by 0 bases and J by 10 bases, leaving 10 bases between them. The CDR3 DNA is TGTGCCTGGAGTGTACAGTCCGAGGAGCAGTTCTTC. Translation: CAWSVQSEEQFF. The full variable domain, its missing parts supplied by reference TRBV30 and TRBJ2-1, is SQTIHQWPATLVQPVGSPLSLECTVEGTSNPNLYWYRQAAGRGLQLLFYSVGIGQISSEVPQNLSASRPQDRQFILSSKKLLLSDSGFYLCAWSVQSEEQFFGPGTRLTVL.

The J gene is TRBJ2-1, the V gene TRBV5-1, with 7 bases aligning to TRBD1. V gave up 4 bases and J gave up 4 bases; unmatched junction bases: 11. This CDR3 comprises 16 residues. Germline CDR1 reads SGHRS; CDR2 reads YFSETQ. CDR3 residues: CASSIAGTAGYNEQFF. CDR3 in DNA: TGCGCCAGCAGCATCGCCGGGACAGCTGGGTACAATGAGCAGTTCTTC.

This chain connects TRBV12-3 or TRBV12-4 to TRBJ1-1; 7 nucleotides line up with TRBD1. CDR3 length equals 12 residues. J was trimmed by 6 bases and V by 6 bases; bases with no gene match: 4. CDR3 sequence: CASRQGSAEAFF. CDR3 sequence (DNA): TGTGCCAGCAGACAGGGGTCCGCTGAAGCTTTCTTT.

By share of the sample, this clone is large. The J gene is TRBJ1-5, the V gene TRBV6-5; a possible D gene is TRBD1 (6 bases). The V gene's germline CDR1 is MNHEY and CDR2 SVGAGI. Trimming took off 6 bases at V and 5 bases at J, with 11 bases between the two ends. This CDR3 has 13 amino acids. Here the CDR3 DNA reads TGTGCCAGCAGCCAGACAGGATATCAGCCCCAGCATTTT. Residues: CASSQTGYQPQHF.

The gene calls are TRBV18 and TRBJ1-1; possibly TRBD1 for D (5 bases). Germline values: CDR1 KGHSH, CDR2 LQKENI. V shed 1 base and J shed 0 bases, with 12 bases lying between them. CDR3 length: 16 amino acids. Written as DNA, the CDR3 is TGTGCCAGCTCACCACGTCAGGACACTATGAACACTGAAGCTTTCTTT. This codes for CASSPRQDTMNTEAFF.

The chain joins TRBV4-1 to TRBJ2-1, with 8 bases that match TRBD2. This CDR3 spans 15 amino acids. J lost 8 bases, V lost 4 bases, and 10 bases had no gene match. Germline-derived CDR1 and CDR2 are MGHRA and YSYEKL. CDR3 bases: TGCGCCAGCAGCCTTACACCGGGACTAGTCTATGAGCAGTTCTTC. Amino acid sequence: CASSLTPGLVYEQFF.

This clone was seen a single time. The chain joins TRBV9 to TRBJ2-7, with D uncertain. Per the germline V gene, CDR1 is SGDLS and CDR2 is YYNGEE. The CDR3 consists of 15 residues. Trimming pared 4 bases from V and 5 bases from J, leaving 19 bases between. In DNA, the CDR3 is TGTGCCAGCAGCCAAAGGGTAGGGAAAATCCACGAGCAGTACTTC. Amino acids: CASSQRVGKIHEQYF.

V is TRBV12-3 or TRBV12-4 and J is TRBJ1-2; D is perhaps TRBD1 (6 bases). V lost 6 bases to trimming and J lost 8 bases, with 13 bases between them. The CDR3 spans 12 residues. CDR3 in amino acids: CASRIYRDGYTF. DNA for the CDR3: TGTGCCAGCAGAATTTACAGGGACGGCTACACCTTC.

CDR3 DNA: TGTGCCAGCAGCCCGGCGAGGGTGTCGGGCGGGACCCAGTACTTC. This gives the protein CASSPARVSGGTQYF. This chain connects TRBV7-6 to TRBJ2-5; possibly TRBD2 for D (5 bases). Trimming cost V 5 bases and J 7 bases, with 20 bases left between them. Germline V gene lookup returns CDR1 SGHVS and CDR2 FNYEAQ. The CDR3 runs to 15 residues.

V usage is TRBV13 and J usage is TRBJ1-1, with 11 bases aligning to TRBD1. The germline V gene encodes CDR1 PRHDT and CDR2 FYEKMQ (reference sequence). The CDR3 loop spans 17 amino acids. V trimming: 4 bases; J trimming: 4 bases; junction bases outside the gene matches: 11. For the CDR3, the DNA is TGTGCCAGCAGCTACCCCGGGGACAGGGGGTCGGGCACTGAAGCTTTCTTT. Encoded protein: CASSYPGDRGSGTEAFF.

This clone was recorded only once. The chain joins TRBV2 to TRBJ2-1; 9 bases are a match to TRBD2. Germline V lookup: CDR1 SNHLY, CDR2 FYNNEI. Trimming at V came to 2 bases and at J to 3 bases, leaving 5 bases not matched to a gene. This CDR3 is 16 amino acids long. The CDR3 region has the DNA TGTGCCAGCAGTGAACATAGCGGGAGTCGCTACAATGAGCAGTTCTTC. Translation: CASSEHSGSRYNEQFF.

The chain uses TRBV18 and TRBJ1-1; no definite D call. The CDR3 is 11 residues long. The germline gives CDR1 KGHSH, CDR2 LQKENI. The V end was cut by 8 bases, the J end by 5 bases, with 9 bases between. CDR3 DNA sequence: TGTGCCAGCCTGACCGGGACTGAAGCTTTCTTT. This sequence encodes CASLTGTEAFF.

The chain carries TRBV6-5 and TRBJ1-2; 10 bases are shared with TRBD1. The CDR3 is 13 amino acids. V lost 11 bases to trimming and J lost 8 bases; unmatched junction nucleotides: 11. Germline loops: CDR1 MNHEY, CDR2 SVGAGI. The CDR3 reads CAGLPGQGTGYTF. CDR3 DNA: TGTGCCGGTTTACCGGGACAGGGGACCGGCTACACCTTC.